Following are 10 T cell receptor beta chains from one sample sequenced in a study of cytomegalovirus exposure and HLA in healthy donors. PCR was performed using 60 Vbeta and 13 Jbeta primers. Libraries were prepared by immunoSEQ multiplex PCR; TCRdb keeps only in-frame clonotypes and omits some of them. Seen here are 90,000 to 130,000 clones, approximately 81% observed once, and the top ten hold roughly 3%. Source material: PBMCs. The receptors were sampled from a woman younger than 30 in good health and CMV-seropositive.

The J gene is TRBJ1-4, the V gene TRBV4-2; 7 nucleotides line up with TRBD1. Losses at the gene ends were 4 bases for V and 10 bases for J; bases not matched to a gene: 12. Germline V gene lookup returns CDR1 LGHNA and CDR2 YNFKEQ. The CDR3 has 15 amino acids. The CDR3: CASSPWGTVPGKLFF. Here the CDR3 DNA reads TGTGCCAGCAGCCCTTGGGGGACAGTCCCAGGAAAACTGTTTTTT.

The chain uses TRBV11-2 and TRBJ2-7, with D possibly matching TRBD2 (6 bases). This CDR3 comprises 14 residues. The V and J ends lost 0 bases and 1 base respectively, with 7 bases between them. The germline CDR1 and CDR2 sequences are SGHAT and FQNNGV. CDR3 DNA sequence: TGTGCCAGCAGCTTAGAGAGCGGGTCCTACGAGCAGTACTTC. Amino acids: CASSLESGSYEQYF.

The V gene is TRBV19, the J gene TRBJ2-2; D perhaps matches TRBD2 (6 bases). Germline V gene data show CDR1 as LNHDA and CDR2 as SQIVND (reference sequence). V lost 5 bases and J lost 3, with 10 bases in between. The CDR3 extends over 14 amino acids. This CDR3 is CASSPGTYTGELFF. CDR3 bases: TGTGCCAGTAGTCCAGGGACTTACACCGGGGAGCTGTTTTTT.

CDR3 residues: CASSLEWTSAYEQYF. The CDR3 nucleotides read TGTGCCAGCAGTTTAGAATGGACTAGTGCCTACGAGCAGTACTTC. The V and J genes are TRBV27 and TRBJ2-7; 7 nucleotides align to TRBD2. This CDR3 comprises 15 residues. Unmatched junction bases numbered 6, after V lost 2 bases and J lost 2 bases. From germline, CDR1 is MNHEY and CDR2 SMNVEV (reference sequence).

This clone was counted between two and nine times. The rearrangement uses TRBV5-1 and TRBJ2-1; tentatively, D is TRBD2 (6 bases). The germline V and J ends were trimmed by 0 bases and 4 bases, with 8 bases remaining between them. The CDR3 is made up of 14 amino acids. Germline loops: CDR1 SGHRS, CDR2 YFSETQ. In nucleotides, the CDR3 is TGCGCCAGCAGCTTGGGACTAGATTACAATGAGCAGTTCTTC. Translating gives CASSLGLDYNEQFF.

This chain joins TRBV19 and TRBJ2-5; TRBD1 agrees at 7 bases. CDR1 LNHDA and CDR2 SQIVND come from the germline V gene (reference sequence). With V trimmed by 4 bases and J by 9 bases, 17 bases remained unmatched. The CDR3 contains 16 residues. In nucleotides, the CDR3 is TGTGCCAGTAGTACCCGGGACAGCCCCCAAATAATTGCCCAGTACTTC. This translates into CASSTRDSPQIIAQYF.

The chain is built from TRBV11-2 and TRBJ2-5; TRBD1 agrees at 7 bases. The CDR3 loop spans 16 amino acids. Trimming took 8 bases from V and 5 from J; bases not matched to a gene: 17. CDR1 and CDR2 from the germline V gene are SGHAT and FQNNGV. CDR3 in amino acids: CASRSKYRGRNETQYF. As DNA, the CDR3 is TGTGCCAGCCGGTCCAAGTACAGGGGTCGCAACGAGACCCAGTACTTC.

The chain combines TRBV6-1 with TRBJ1-1; D remains ambiguous. The CDR3 is 14 amino acids. The V end was cut by 4 bases, the J end by 4 bases, with 13 bases between. The germline V gene has CDR1 MNHNS and CDR2 SASEGT. Here the CDR3 DNA reads TGTGCCAGCAGTGGGGTGAGGTGGCGCACTGAAGCTTTCTTT. It yields the protein CASSGVRWRTEAFF.

V gene TRBV4-1 combines with J gene TRBJ2-1; D is unclear. The CDR3 loop spans 13 amino acids. Germline lookup yields CDR1 MGHRA and CDR2 YSYEKL. V gave up 3 bases and J gave up 4 bases, with 7 bases separating them. The chain's CDR3 is CASSHGVYNEQFF. For the CDR3, the DNA is TGCGCCAGCAGCCATGGAGTTTACAATGAGCAGTTCTTC.

The V call is TRBV2, the J call TRBJ2-4; TRBD1 agrees at 7 bases. CDR3 length: 17 amino acids. Trimming took 6 bases from V and 2 from J; bases not matched to a gene: 13. Per the germline V gene, CDR1 is SNHLY and CDR2 is FYNNEI. CDR3 protein: CASRDRSILSSKNIQYF. As DNA, the CDR3 is TGTGCCAGCAGGGACAGGAGCATCCTATCTTCCAAAAACATTCAGTACTTC.